The 6 T cell receptor beta chains below come from one sample, sequenced in a study of cytomegalovirus exposure and HLA in healthy donors. This PCR relied on a set of 60 Vbeta primers and 13 Jbeta primers. Profiling relied on immunoSEQ multiplex PCR, and the TCRdb table lists in-frame clones only, not all of them. The sample lists about 96,000 clones; approximately 75% were seen once. Sequences were obtained from PBMCs. These receptor sequences come from a woman in her 70s in good health and CMV-seropositive.

This clone was seen a handful of times. The rearrangement joins TRBV11-2 to TRBJ2-7; 12 positions match TRBD2. CDR3 length: 16 residues. Germline CDR1 is SGHAT and CDR2 is FQNNGV. Germline trimming cut 0 bases from V and 3 bases from J; bases unmatched to any gene: 3. In DNA, the CDR3 is TGTGCCAGCAGCTTAGAACTAGCGGGGGGATACTACGAGCAGTACTTC. This gives the protein CASSLELAGGYYEQYF.

This clone was seen just once. One end of the junction fails to match germline, which may point to a read error. The gene calls are TRBV7-7 and TRBJ2-5; TRBD1 matches at 10 bases. This CDR3 contains 15 residues. Germline V gene data show CDR1 as SSHAT and CDR2 as FNYEAQ (reference sequence). CDR3 nucleotides: TGTGCTAGCAGCAAAGACAGGGGGCAGTCGGAGACCCAGTACTTC. It specifies CASSKDRGQSETQYF.

This clone was seen more than once but under ten times. This rearrangement joins TRBV11-2 to TRBJ2-3; D perhaps matches TRBD1 (6 bases). V was trimmed by 2 bases and J by 2 bases, leaving 14 bases between them. Germline CDR1 and CDR2: SGHAT and FQNNGV. This CDR3 has 16 residues. CDR3 sequence: CASSLWGRGNTDTQYF. The CDR3 nucleotides are TGTGCCAGCAGCTTATGGGGCAGGGGCAACACAGATACGCAGTATTTT.

J is TRBJ2-1 and V is TRBV5-6; 11 bases are a match to TRBD2. The V gene's germline CDR1 is SGHDT and CDR2 YYEEEE. V lost 1 base and J lost 2; bases outside the gene matches: 2. CDR3 length: 16 residues. CDR3 sequence reads: CASSLTSGGTYNEQFF. The CDR3 DNA reads TGTGCCAGCAGCTTGACTAGCGGGGGAACCTACAATGAGCAGTTCTTC.

This clone is a singleton in its sample. The chain couples TRBV9 to TRBJ2-3; 7 nucleotides align to TRBD1. The CDR3 spans 13 residues. Trimming at V came to 6 bases and at J to 4 bases, leaving 5 bases not matched to a gene. Germline loops: CDR1 SGDLS, CDR2 YYNGEE. Here the CDR3 reads CASTRRGSDTQYF. The CDR3 DNA sequence: TGTGCCAGCACCCGCAGGGGGTCAGATACGCAGTATTTT. Full variable domain (rest looked up from reference TRBV9 and TRBJ2-3): DSGVTQTPKHLITATGQRVTLRCSPRSGDLSVYWYQQSLDQGLQFLIQYYNGEERAKGNILERFSAQQFPDLHSELNLSSLELGDSALYFCASTRRGSDTQYFGPGTRLTVL.

J is TRBJ2-6 and V is TRBV2, with a tentative D call TRBD1 (6 bases). Trimming removed 5 bases from V and 4 bases from J, with 12 bases in between. CDR3 length: 15 amino acids. Germline CDR1 SNHLY, CDR2 FYNNEI. Here the CDR3 DNA reads TGTGCCAGCAGTTATACAGGGCTGGGGGCCAACGTCCTGACTTTC. It is translated as CASSYTGLGANVLTF.